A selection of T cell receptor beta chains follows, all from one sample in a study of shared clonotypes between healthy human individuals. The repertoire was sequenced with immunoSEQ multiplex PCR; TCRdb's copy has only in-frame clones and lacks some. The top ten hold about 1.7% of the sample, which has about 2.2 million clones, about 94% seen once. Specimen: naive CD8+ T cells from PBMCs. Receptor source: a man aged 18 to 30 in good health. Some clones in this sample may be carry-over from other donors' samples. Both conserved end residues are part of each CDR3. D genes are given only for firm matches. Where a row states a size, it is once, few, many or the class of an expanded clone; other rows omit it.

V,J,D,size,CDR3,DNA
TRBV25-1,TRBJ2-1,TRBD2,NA,CASSLAGGPWNEQFF,TGTGCCAGCAGTTTAGCGGGAGGGCCCTGGAATGAGCAGTTCTTC
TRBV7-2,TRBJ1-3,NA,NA,CASSAAGSGNTIYF,TGTGCCAGCAGTGCGGCTGGCTCTGGAAACACCATATATTTT
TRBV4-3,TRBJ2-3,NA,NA,CASSPLLAGISTDTQYF,TGCGCCAGCAGCCCCCTCTTGGCAGGTATTAGCACAGATACGCAGTATTTT
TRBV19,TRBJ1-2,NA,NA,CASKPPVARGPLPGGYTF,TGTGCCAGTAAGCCACCAGTTGCCCGAGGACCGCTACCAGGGGGCTACACCTTC
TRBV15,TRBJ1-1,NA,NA,CATREGNTEAFF,TGTGCCACCAGAGAGGGGAACACTGAAGCTTTCTTT
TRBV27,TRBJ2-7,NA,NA,CASSFNGMYEQYF,TGTGCCAGCAGTTTCAACGGGATGTACGAGCAGTACTTC
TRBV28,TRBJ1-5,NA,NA,CASSLAVQPQHF,TGTGCCAGCAGTTTAGCGGTCCAGCCCCAGCATTTT
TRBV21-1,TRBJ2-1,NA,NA,CASSPPGLAAYNEQFF,TGTGCCAGCAGCCCTCCGGGACTAGCGGCCTACAATGAGCAGTTCTTC
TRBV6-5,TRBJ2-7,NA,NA,CASSDTGIYEQYF,TGTGCCAGCAGTGACACAGGGATCTACGAGCAGTACTTC
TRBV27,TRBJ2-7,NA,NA,CASSLSSRSEQYF,TGTGCCAGCAGTTTATCGTCGCGATCCGAGCAGTACTTC
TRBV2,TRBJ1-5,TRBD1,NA,CASGPGTGNQPQHF,TGTGCCAGCGGCCCCGGGACAGGTAATCAGCCCCAGCATTTT
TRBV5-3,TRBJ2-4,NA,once,CARSVGTGPLAKNIQYF,TGTGCCAGAAGCGTAGGCACCGGGCCATTAGCCAAAAACATTCAGTACTTC
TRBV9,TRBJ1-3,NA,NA,CASSVGGSSGNTIYF,TGTGCCAGCAGCGTAGGAGGGAGCTCTGGAAACACCATATATTTT
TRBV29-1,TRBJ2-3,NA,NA,CSVQGGLGADTQYF,TGCAGCGTCCAGGGGGGCCTAGGAGCAGATACGCAGTATTTT
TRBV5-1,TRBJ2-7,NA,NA,CASSPGTTSYEQYF,TGCGCCAGCAGCCCCGGGACGACTTCCTACGAGCAGTACTTC
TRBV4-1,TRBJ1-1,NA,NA,CASSLGGGTEAFF,TGCGCCAGCAGCTTGGGGGGGGGCACTGAAGCTTTCTTT
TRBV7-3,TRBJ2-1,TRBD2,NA,CASSSRLAETYNEQFF,TGTGCCAGCAGCTCCCGACTAGCTGAGACCTACAATGAGCAGTTCTTC
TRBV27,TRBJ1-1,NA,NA,CASSLSVRGRTEAFF,TGTGCCAGCAGTTTATCAGTCAGGGGTCGGACTGAAGCTTTCTTT
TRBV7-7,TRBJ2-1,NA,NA,CASSRNPAAGRYNEQFF,TGTGCCAGCAGCCGAAATCCAGCGGCAGGGCGGTACAATGAGCAGTTCTTC
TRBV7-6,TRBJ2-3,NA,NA,CASSPHLTDTQYF,TGTGCCAGCAGCCCTCATCTCACAGATACGCAGTATTTT